The sequence of this T cell receptor (beta chain) was determined in a study of OX40 agonist ivuxolimab in advanced cancers. Broader study findings: Dose levels from 0.1 to 3.0 mg/kg saw CD4+ and CD8+ blood T cells expand clonally by week 6.

The CDR3 is made up of 13 amino acids. Germline loops: CDR1 SEHNR, CDR2 FQNEAQ (reference sequence). V was pared by 1 base and J by 10 bases, with 13 bases between. Details on this clone: Its specificity is not known.

Profiling relied on immunoSEQ multiplex PCR, and the TCRdb table lists in-frame clones only, not all of them. Here the sample spans tens of thousands of clones, around 89% being singletons. Sequenced material: CD4+ or CD8+ T cells sorted from blood, taken in a trial of the OX40 agonist ivuxolimab. The rearrangement joins TRBV7-9 to TRBJ1-1; D is uncertain. The clonotype was recovered from an adult with an advanced solid tumor such as melanoma, head and neck, liver or kidney cancer. CDR3 amino acids: CASSLGSSLGAFF. CDR3 DNA sequence: TGTGCCAGCAGCTTAGGAAGTAGCCTGGGAGCTTTCTTT. The full variable domain, its missing parts supplied by reference TRBV7-9 and TRBJ1-1, is DTGVSQNPRHKITKRGQNVTFRCDPISEHNRLYWYRQTLGQGPEFLTYFQNEAQLEKSRLLSDRFSAERPKGSFSTLEIQRTEQGDSAMYLCASSLGSSLGAFFGQGTRLTVV.